The 2 T cell receptor beta chains presented below share a single source sample, sequenced in a study of beta chain features in type 1 diabetes. The study's findings and limits: Among patients with Type 1 diabetes, TCRB CDR3s were moderately but significantly shorter in every one of the four CD4+ subsets.

Their antigens are not known. Expressed TCRB transcripts got sequenced, as all isolated RNA was reverse transcribed. TCRdb's copy holds only in-frame clones and misses some; the assay was immunoSEQ multiplex PCR. The data hold about 160,000 clones, with roughly 7.1% observed a single time. The sequenced sample consisted of central memory CD4+ T cells from blood. Receptors were obtained from a woman aged 40 to 50 with type 1 diabetes.

The chain couples TRBV4-1 to TRBJ1-5, with D maybe TRBD1 (5 bases). The CDR3 is made up of 14 amino acids. Germline V gene data show CDR1 as MGHRA and CDR2 as YSYEKL. The V end was cut by 1 base, the J end by 5 bases, with 9 bases between. CDR3 in DNA: TGCGCCAGCAGCCAAGTGGGGGGGGATCAGCCCCAGCATTTT. Its protein is CASSQVGGDQPQHF.

The chain couples TRBV7-2 to TRBJ2-7; no reliable D call. Germline CDR1 SGHTA, CDR2 FQGNSA. The CDR3 length is 14 residues. V lost 1 base, J lost 0 bases, and 7 bases lay in between. Here the CDR3 reads CASSLGAGSYEQYF. DNA of the CDR3: TGTGCCAGCAGCTTAGGAGCAGGCTCCTACGAGCAGTACTTC.